These 11 T cell receptor beta chains came from one sample sequenced in a study of identical twins. TCRdb passed the 5' RACE reads through MiXCR, listing each CDR3 protein once. This repertoire shows just under 650,000 distinct CDR3 sequences, about 7.1% found once; its top ten account for about 1.5%. This same sample was also part of a study on yellow fever vaccine responses in identical twins.

Sequencing used PBMCs. The source is a woman under 30 in good health.

This clonotype was detected a few times. The chain uses TRBV7-8 and TRBJ2-1, with D unclear. This CDR3 has 12 amino acids. Trimming removed 5 bases from V and 7 bases from J, with 9 bases in between. Germline assignment: CDR1 SGHVS and CDR2 FQNEAQ. CDR3 nucleotides: TGTGCCAGCAGCCGGCGTAGGAATGAGCAGTTCTTC. Protein sequence: CASSRRRNEQFF.

This clonotype was seen repeatedly, ten times or more. The chain employs TRBV11-2 and TRBJ2-1; TRBD2 matches 11 bases. The CDR3 runs to 15 residues. The germline gives CDR1 SGHAT, CDR2 FQNNGV. The ends lost 5 bases at V and 5 bases at J; junction bases unmatched: 5. The CDR3 loop is CASSLRLAGNNEQFF. The CDR3 bases are TGTGCCAGCAGCCTCCGACTAGCGGGAAACAATGAGCAGTTCTTC.

Many counts were recorded for this clonotype. The chain combines TRBV20-1 with TRBJ1-1; possibly TRBD1 for D (5 bases). The germline CDR1 and CDR2 sequences are DFQATT and SNEGSKA (reference sequence). This CDR3 has 12 residues. The DNA of the CDR3 is TGCACCCACGGGACCCTGAACACTGAAGCTTTCTTT. Encoded protein: CTHGTLNTEAFF.

The CDR3 coding sequence is TGTGCCAGCAGCTCGCGAGACAGGGCTGGGGCCAACGTCCTGACTTTC. This gives the protein CASSSRDRAGANVLTF. The chain recombines TRBV6-2 or TRBV6-3 with TRBJ2-6, with 7 bases aligning to TRBD1. The V gene's germline CDR1 is MNHEY and CDR2 SVGEGT. After removal of 6 bases from V and 2 bases from J, the junction contained 7 bases not matched to a gene. The CDR3 runs to 16 residues.

The table lists this clonotype with many counts. The chain joins TRBV29-1 to TRBJ2-3, with 7 bases identical to TRBD2. The CDR3 extends over 16 amino acids. J gave up 3 bases and V 7 bases, and 16 bases lay outside the gene matches. CDR1 is SQVTM, CDR2 ANQGSEA, per germline. Written as DNA, the CDR3 is TGCAGCGCCCGAACAAGGGCAGCGGGGATTACAGATACGCAGTATTTT. It encodes CSARTRAAGITDTQYF.

This clonotype turned up a few times. The chain carries TRBV6-1 and TRBJ1-6; 7 bases are shared with TRBD1. The CDR3 length is 14 residues. The ends lost 7 bases at V and 6 bases at J; junction bases unmatched: 6. Per germline, CDR1 MNHNS and CDR2 SASEGT. The CDR3, as DNA: TGTGCCAGCATCCGGGACAGCGGTAATTCACCCCTCCACTTT. Protein product: CASIRDSGNSPLHF.

This clonotype has a count of ten or more. The V and J genes are TRBV20-1 and TRBJ2-5; D is ambiguous. V shed 0 bases and J shed 2 bases, with 7 bases lying between them. Germline loops: CDR1 DFQATT, CDR2 SNEGSKA (reference sequence). The CDR3 covers 13 residues. The CDR3: CSAREPSQETQYF. In nucleotides, the CDR3 is TGCAGTGCTAGAGAACCCAGTCAAGAGACCCAGTACTTC.

This clonotype was seen repeatedly, ten times or more. The rearrangement uses TRBV6-5 and TRBJ2-7, with 8 bases identical to TRBD2. In germline, CDR1 is MNHEY, CDR2 SVGAGI. Trimming cost V 4 bases and J 3 bases; bases outside gene matches: 11. The CDR3 has 16 residues. CDR3 sequence: CASSSGSGTRYYEQYF. In nucleotides, the CDR3 is TGTGCCAGCAGTTCCGGATCAGGGACTAGATACTACGAGCAGTACTTC.

This clonotype has a handful of counts. The chain employs TRBV19 and TRBJ2-1, with 8 bases fitting TRBD1. CDR1 and CDR2 from the germline V gene are LNHDA and SQIVND (reference sequence). V was clipped by 7 bases and J by 9 bases; unmatched bases: 17. This CDR3 spans 16 amino acids. CDR3 protein: CASNPGQGGIVGEQFF. In DNA form, the CDR3 reads TGTGCCAGTAACCCCGGACAGGGTGGGATTGTAGGTGAGCAGTTCTTC.

This chain connects TRBV21-1 to TRBJ2-2; TRBD1 is taken as the D call from the table, unchecked against the DNA. TRBV21-1 counts as a pseudogene. The length of the CDR3 is 15 residues. The DNA of the CDR3 is TGTGCCAGCAGCTTAATCACAGGGAACACCGGGGAGCTGTTTTTT. This translates into CASSLITGNTGELFF.

This chain joins TRBV3-1 and TRBJ2-1, with unresolved D. From germline, CDR1 is LGHDT and CDR2 YNNKEL (reference sequence). Trimming pared 3 bases from V and 10 bases from J, leaving 16 bases between. This CDR3 has 14 residues. CDR3 sequence: CASSHVSGDKEQFF. CDR3 DNA: TGTGCCAGCAGCCACGTTAGTGGGGATAAAGAGCAGTTCTTC.